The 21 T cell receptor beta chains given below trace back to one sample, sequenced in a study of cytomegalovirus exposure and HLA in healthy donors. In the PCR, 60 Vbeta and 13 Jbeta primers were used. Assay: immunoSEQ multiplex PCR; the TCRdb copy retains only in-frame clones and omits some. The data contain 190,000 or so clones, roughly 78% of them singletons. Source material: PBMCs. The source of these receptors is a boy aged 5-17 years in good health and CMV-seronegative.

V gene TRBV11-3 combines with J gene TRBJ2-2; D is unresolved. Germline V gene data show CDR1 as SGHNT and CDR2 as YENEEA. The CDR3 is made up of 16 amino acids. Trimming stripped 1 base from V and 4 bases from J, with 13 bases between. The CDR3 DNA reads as TGTGCCAGCAGCTTAGTCCCTAGTCTCGTCACCGGGGAGCTGTTTTTT. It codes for CASSLVPSLVTGELFF.

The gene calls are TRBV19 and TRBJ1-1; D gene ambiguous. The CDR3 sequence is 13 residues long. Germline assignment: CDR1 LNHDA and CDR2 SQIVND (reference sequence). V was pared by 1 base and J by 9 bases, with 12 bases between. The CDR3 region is CASSIVGSRKAFF. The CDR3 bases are TGTGCCAGTAGTATAGTGGGCTCACGCAAAGCTTTCTTT.

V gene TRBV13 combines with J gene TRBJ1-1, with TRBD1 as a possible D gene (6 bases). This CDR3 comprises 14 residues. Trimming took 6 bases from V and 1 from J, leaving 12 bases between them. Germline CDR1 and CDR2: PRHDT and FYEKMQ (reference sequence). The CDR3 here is CASSLQGTNTEAFF. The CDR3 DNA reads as TGTGCCAGCAGTTTACAGGGTACGAACACTGAAGCTTTCTTT.

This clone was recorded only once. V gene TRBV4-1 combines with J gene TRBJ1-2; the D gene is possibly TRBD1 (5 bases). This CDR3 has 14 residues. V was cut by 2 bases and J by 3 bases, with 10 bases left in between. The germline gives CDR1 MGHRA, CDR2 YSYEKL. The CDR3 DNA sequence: TGCGCCAGCAGCCAACAGGGTAGGGACTATGGCTACACCTTC. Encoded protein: CASSQQGRDYGYTF.

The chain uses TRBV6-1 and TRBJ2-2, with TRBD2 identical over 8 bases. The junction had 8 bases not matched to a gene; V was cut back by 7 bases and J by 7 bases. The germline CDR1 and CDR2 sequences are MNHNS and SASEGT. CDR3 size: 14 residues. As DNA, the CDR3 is TGTGCCAGCACTCGGGAGGGGGTGGGCGGGGAGCTGTTTTTT. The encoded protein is CASTREGVGGELFF.

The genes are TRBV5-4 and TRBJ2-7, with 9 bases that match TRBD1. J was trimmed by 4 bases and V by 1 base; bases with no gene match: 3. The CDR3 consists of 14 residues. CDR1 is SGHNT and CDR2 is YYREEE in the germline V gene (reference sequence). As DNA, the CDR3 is TGTGCCAGCAGCTTGAGGGACAGGGATTACGAGCAGTACTTC. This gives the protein CASSLRDRDYEQYF.

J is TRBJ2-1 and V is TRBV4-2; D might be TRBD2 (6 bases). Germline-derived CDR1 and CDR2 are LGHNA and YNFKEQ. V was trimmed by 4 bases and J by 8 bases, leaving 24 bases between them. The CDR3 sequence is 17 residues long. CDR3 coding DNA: TGTGCCAGCAGCCTCCAGTCCCCGGGAGCGAGGGACGATGAGCAGTTCTTC. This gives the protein CASSLQSPGARDDEQFF.

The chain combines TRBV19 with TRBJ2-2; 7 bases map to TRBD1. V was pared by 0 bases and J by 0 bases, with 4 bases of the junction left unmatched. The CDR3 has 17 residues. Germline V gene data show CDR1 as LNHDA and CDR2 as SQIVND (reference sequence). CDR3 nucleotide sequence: TGTGCCAGTAGTATAGATTCCGGGACAGCGAACACCGGGGAGCTGTTTTTT. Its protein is CASSIDSGTANTGELFF.

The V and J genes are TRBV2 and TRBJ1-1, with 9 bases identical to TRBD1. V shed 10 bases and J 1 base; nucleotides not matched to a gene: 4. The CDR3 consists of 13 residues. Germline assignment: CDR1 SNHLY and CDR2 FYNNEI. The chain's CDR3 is CATATGGNTEAFF. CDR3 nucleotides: TGTGCCACTGCGACAGGGGGGAACACTGAAGCTTTCTTT.

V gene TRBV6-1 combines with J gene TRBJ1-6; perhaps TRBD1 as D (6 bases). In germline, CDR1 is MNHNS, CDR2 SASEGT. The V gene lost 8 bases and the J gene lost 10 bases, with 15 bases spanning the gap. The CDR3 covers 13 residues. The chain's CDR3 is CASDRTGGSPLHF. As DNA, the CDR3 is TGTGCCAGCGACCGGACGGGGGGCTCACCCCTCCACTTT.

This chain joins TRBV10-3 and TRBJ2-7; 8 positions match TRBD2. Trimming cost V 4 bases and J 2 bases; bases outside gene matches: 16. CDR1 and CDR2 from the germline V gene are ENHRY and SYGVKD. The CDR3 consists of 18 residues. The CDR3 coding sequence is TGTGCCATCAGTGTTATGAGGCTAGCGGGTGAAAGAACCTACGAGCAGTACTTC. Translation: CAISVMRLAGERTYEQYF.

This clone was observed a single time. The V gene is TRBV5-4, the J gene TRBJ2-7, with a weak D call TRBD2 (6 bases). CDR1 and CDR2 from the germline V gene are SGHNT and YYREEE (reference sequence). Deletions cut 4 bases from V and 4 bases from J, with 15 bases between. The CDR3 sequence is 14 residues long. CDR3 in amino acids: CASSAPGSRYEQYF. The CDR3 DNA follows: TGTGCCAGCAGCGCCCCCGGGAGTCGGTACGAGCAGTACTTC. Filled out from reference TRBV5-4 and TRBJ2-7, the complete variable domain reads ETGVTQSPTHLIKTRGQQVTLRCSSQSGHNTVSWYQQALGQGPQFIFQYYREEENGRGNFPPRFSGLQFPNYSSELNVNALELDDSALYLCASSAPGSRYEQYFGPGTRLTVT.

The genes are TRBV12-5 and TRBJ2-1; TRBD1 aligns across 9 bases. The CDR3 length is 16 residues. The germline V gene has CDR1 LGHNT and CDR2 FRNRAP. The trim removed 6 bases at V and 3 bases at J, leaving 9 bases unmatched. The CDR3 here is CASGLHGTGIYNEQFF. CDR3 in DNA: TGTGCTAGTGGACTACACGGGACAGGGATCTACAATGAGCAGTTCTTC.

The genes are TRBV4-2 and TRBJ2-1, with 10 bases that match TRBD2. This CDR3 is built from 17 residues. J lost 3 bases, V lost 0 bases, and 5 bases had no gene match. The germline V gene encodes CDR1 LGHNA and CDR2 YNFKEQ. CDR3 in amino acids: CASSQDPSGSVYNEQFF. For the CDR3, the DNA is TGTGCCAGCAGCCAAGACCCTAGCGGGAGTGTCTACAATGAGCAGTTCTTC.

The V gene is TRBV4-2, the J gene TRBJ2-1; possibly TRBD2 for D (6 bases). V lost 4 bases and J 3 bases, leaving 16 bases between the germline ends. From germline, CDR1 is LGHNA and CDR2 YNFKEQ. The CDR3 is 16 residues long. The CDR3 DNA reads TGTGCCAGCAGCCCCATTGGCGCGGGATACTACAATGAGCAGTTCTTC. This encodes CASSPIGAGYYNEQFF.

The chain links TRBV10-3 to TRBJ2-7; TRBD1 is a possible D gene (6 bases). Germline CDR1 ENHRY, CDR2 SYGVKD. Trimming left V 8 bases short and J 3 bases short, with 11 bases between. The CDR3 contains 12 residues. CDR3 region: CAIGGRDYEQYF. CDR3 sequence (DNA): TGTGCCATCGGGGGCAGAGACTACGAGCAGTACTTC.

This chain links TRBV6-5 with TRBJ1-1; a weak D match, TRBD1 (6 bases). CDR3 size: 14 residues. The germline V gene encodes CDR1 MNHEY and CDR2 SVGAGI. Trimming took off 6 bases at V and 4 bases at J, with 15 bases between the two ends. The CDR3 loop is CASRRPGVGTEAFF. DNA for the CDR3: TGTGCCAGCAGGCGTCCAGGGGTGGGCACTGAAGCTTTCTTT.

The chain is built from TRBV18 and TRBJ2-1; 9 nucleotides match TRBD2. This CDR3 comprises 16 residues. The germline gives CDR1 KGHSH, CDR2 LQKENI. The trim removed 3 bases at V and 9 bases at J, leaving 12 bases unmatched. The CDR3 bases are TGTGCCAGCTCACCGTACACCGGGACTAGCTTTGGTGAGCAGTTCTTC. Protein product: CASSPYTGTSFGEQFF.

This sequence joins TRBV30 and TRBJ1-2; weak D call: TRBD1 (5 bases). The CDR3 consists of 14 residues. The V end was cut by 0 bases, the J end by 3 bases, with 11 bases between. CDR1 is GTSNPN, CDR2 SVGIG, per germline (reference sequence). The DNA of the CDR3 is TGTGCCTGGAGTGTACTGGGGCGTTACTATGGCTACACCTTC. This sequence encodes CAWSVLGRYYGYTF.

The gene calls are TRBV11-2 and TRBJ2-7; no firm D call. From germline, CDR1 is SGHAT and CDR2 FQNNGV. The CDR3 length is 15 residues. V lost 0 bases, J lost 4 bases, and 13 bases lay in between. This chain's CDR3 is CASSLEYAARYEQYF. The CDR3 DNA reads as TGTGCCAGCAGCTTAGAGTACGCGGCGAGGTACGAGCAGTACTTC.

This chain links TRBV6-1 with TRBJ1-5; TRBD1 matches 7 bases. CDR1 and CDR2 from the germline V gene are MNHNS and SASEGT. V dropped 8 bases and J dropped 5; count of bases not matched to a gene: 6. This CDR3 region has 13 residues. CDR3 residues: CASRTGADQPQHF. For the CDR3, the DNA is TGTGCCAGCCGAACAGGGGCGGATCAGCCCCAGCATTTT.